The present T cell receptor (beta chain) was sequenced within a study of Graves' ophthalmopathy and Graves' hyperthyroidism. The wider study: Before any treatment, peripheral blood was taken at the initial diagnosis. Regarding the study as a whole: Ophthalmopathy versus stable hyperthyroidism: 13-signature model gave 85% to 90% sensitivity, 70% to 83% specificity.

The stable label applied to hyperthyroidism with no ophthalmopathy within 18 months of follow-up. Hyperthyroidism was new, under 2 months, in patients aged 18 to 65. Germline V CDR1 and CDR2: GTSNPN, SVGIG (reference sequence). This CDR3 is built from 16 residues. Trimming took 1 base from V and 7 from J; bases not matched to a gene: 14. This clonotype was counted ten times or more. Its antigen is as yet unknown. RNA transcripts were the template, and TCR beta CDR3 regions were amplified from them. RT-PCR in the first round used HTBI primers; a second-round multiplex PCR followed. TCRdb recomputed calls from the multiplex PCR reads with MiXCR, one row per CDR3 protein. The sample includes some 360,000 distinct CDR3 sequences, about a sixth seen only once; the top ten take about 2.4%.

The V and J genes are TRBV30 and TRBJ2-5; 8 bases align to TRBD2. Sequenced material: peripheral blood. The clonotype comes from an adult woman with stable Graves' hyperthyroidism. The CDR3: CAWSGARNSGGRTQYF. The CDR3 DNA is TGTGCCTGGAGTGGGGCCAGGAACTCGGGAGGGAGGACCCAGTACTTC.